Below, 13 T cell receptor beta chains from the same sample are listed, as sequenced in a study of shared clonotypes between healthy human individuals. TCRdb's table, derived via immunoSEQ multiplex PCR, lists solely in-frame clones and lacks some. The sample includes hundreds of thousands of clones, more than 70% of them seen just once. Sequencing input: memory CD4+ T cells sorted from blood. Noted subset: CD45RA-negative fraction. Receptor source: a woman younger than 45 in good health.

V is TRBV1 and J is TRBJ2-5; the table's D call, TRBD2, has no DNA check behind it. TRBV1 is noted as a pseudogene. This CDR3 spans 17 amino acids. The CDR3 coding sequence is TGCACCAGCAGCCAAGTGACTAGCGGGAGGGAACAAGAGACCCAGTACTTC. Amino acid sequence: CTSSQVTSGREQETQYF.

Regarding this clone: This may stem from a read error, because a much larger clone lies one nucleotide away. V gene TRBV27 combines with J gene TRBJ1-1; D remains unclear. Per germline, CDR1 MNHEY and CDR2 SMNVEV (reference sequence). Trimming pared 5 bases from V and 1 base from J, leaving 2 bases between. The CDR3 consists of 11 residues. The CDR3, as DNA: TGTGCCAGCAGTGGGAACACTGAAGCTTTCTTT. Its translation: CASSGNTEAFF.

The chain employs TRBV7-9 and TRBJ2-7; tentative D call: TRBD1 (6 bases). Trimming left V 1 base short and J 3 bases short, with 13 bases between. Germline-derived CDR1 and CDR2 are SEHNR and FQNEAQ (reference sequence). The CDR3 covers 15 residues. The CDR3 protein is CASSLEGQGIYEQYF. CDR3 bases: TGTGCCAGCAGCTTAGAGGGGCAGGGGATCTACGAGCAGTACTTC.

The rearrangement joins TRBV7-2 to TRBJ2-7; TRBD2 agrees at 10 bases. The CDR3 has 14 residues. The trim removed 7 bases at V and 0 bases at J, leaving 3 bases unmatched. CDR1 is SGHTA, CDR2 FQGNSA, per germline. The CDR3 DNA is TGTGCCAGCACCCGGACTAGCGGCTCCTACGAGCAGTACTTC. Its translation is CASTRTSGSYEQYF.

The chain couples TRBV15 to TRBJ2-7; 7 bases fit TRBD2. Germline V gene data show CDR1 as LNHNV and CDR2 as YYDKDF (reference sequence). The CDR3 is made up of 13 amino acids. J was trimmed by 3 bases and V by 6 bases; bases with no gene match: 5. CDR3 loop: CATRPSGGYEQYF. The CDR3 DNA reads TGTGCCACCAGACCTAGCGGAGGCTACGAGCAGTACTTC.

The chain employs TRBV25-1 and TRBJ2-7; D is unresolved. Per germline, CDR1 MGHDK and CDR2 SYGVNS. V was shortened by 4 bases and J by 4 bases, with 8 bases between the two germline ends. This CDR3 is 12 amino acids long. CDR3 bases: TGTGCCAGCAGTGGGCAGCTTTACGAGCAGTACTTC. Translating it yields CASSGQLYEQYF.

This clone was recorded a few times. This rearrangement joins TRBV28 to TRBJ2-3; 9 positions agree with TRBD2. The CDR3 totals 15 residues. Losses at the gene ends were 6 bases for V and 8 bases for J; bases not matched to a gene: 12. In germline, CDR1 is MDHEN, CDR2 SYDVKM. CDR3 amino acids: CASRDSGSWGGTQYF. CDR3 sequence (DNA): TGTGCCAGCAGGGATAGCGGGAGTTGGGGCGGTACGCAGTATTTT.

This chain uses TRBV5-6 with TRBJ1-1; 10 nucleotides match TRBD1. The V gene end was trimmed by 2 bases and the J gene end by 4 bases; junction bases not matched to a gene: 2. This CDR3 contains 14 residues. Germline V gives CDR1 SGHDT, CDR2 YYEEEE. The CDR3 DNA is TGTGCCAGCAGCTTTGGGGACAGGGGCACTGAAGCTTTCTTT. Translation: CASSFGDRGTEAFF.

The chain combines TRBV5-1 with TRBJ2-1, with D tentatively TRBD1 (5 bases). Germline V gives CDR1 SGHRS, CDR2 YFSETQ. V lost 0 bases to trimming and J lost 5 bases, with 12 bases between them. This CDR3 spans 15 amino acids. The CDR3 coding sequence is TGCGCCAGCAGCTTGGTAGGGGAAAGGAACAATGAGCAGTTCTTC. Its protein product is CASSLVGERNNEQFF. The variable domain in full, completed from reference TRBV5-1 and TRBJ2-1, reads KAGVTQTPRYLIKTRGQQVTLSCSPISGHRSVSWYQQTPGQGLQFLFEYFSETQRNKGNFPGRFSGRQFSNSRSEMNVSTLELGDSALYLCASSLVGERNNEQFFGPGTRLTVL.

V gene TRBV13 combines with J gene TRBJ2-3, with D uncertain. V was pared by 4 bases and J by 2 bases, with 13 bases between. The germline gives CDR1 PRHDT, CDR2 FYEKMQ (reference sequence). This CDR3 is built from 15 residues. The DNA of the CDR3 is TGTGCCAGCAGCTACATAAGAGTTCACACAGATACGCAGTATTTT. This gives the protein CASSYIRVHTDTQYF.

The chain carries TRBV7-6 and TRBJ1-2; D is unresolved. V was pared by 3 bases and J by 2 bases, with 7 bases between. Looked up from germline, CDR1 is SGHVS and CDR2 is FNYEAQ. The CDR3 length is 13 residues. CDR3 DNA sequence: TGTGCCAGCAGCTTTAGCGGGAACTATGGCTACACCTTC. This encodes CASSFSGNYGYTF.

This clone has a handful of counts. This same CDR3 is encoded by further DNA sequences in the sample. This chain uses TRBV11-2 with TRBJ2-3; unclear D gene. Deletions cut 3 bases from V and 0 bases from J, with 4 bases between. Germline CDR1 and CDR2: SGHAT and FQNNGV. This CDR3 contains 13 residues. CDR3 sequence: CASSFPSTDTQYF. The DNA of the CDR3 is TGTGCCAGCAGCTTTCCTAGCACAGATACGCAGTATTTT.

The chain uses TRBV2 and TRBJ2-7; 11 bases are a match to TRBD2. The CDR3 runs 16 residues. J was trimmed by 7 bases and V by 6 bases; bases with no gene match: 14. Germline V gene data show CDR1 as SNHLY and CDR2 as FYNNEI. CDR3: CASRDPLAGGPWEQYF. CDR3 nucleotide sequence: TGTGCCAGCAGGGATCCGTTAGCGGGAGGGCCGTGGGAGCAGTACTTC.